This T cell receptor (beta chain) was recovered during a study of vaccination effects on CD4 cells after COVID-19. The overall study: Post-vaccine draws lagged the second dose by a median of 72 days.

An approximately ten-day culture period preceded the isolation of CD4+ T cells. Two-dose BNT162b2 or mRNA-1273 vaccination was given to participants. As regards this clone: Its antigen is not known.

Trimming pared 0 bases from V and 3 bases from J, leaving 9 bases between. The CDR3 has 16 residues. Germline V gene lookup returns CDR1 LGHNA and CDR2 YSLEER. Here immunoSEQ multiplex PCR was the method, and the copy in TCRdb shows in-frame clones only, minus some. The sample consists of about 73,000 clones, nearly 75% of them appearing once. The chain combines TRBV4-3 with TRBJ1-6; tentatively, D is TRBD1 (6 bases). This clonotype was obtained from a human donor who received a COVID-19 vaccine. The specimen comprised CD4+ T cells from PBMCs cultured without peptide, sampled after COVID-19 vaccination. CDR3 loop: CASSQDRTVYNSPLHF. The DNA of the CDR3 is TGCGCCAGCAGCCAAGATAGGACAGTCTATAATTCACCCCTCCACTTT.